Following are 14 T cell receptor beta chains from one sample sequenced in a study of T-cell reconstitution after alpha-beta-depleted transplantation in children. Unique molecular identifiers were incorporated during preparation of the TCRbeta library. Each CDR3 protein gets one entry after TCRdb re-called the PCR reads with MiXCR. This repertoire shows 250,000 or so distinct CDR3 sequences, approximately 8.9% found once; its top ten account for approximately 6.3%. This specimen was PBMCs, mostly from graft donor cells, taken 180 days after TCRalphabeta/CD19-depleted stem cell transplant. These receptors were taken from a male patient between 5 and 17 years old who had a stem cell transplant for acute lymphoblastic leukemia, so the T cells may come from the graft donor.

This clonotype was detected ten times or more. The CDR3 is CASGDSYTF. CDR3 coding DNA: TGTGCCAGCGGTGATAGCTACACCTTC. The chain combines TRBV7-9 with TRBJ1-2; no clear D gene. Germline V lookup: CDR1 SEHNR, CDR2 FQNEAQ (reference sequence). This CDR3 contains 9 residues. With 8 bases removed from V and 9 bases from J, the gap between germline ends came to 7 bases.

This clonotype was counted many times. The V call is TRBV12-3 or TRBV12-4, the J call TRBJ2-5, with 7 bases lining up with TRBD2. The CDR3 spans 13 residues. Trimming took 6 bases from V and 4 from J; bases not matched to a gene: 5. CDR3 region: CASSQTSPETQYF. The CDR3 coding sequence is TGTGCCAGCAGCCAGACTAGCCCAGAGACCCAGTACTTC.

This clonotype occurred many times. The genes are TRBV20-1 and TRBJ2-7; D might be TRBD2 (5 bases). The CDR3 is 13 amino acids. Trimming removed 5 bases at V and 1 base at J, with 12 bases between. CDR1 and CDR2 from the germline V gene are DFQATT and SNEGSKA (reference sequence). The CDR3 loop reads CSAPTGISYEQYF. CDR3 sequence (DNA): TGCAGTGCTCCAACCGGGATTTCCTACGAGCAGTACTTC.

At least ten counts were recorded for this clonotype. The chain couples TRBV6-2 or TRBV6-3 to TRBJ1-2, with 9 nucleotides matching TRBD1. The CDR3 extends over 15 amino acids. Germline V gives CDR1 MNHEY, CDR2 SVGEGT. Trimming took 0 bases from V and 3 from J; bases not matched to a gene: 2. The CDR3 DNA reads TGTGCCAGCAGTTACTCAAGACAGGGGGACTATGGCTACACCTTC. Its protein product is CASSYSRQGDYGYTF.

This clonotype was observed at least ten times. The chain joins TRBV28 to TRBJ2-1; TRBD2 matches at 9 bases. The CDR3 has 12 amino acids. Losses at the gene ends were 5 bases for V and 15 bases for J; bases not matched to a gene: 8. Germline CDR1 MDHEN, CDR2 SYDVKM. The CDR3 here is CASSTPGLATFF. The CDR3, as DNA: TGTGCCAGCAGTACTCCGGGACTAGCAACGTTCTTC.

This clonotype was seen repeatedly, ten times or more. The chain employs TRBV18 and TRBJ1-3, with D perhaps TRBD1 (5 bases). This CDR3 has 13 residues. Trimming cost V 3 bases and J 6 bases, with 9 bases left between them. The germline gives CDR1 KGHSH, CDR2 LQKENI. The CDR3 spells CASSPARENTIYF. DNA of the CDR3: TGTGCCAGCTCACCGGCCAGGGAAAACACCATATATTTT.

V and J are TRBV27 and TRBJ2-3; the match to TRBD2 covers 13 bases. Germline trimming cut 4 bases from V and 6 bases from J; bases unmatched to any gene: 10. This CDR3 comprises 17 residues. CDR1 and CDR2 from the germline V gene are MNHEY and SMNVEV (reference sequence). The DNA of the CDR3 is TGTGCCAGCAGTTCGCTTACTAGCGGGGGGGCTTGGGATACGCAGTATTTT. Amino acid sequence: CASSSLTSGGAWDTQYF.

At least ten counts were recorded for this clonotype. CDR3: CASSRRDSRTDTQYF. DNA for the CDR3: TGTGCCAGCAGCCGCCGGGACAGCCGCACAGATACGCAGTATTTT. The chain couples TRBV28 to TRBJ2-3; 7 nucleotides match TRBD1. CDR3 size: 15 residues. Germline lookup yields CDR1 MDHEN and CDR2 SYDVKM. V trimming: 6 bases; J trimming: 1 base; junction bases outside the gene matches: 7.

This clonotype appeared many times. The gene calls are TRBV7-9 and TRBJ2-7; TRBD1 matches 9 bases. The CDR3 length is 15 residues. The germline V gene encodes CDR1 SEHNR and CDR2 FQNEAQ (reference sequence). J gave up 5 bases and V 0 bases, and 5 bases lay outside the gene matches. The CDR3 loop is CASSLAPTGGHEQYF. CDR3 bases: TGTGCCAGCAGCTTAGCTCCGACAGGGGGACACGAGCAGTACTTC.

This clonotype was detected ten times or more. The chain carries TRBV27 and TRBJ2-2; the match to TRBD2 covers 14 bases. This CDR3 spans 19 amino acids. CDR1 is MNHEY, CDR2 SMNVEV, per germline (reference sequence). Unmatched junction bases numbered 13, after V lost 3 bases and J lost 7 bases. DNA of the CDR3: TGTGCCAGCAGTTTGGGGGGAAGCCGACTAGCGGGAGGGTTCGGGGAGCTGTTTTTT. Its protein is CASSLGGSRLAGGFGELFF.

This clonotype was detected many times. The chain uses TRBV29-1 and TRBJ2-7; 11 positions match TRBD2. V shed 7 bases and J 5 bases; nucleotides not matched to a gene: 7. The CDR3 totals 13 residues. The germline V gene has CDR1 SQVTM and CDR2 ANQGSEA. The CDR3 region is CSALSGRAHEQYF. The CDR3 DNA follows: TGCAGCGCTCTTAGCGGGAGGGCCCACGAGCAGTACTTC.

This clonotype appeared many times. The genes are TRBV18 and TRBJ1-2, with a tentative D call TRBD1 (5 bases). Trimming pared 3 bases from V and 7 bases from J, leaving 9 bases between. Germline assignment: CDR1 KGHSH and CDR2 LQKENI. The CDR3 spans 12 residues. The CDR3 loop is CASSPRDAGYTF. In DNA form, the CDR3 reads TGTGCCAGCTCACCTCGGGACGCTGGCTACACCTTC.

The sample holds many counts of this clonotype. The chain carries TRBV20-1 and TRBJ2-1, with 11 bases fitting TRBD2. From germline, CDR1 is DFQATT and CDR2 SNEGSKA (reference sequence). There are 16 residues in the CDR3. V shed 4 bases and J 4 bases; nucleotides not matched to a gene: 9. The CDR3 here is CSANFPGLAVYNEQFF. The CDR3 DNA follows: TGCAGTGCTAATTTTCCGGGACTAGCGGTATACAATGAGCAGTTCTTC.

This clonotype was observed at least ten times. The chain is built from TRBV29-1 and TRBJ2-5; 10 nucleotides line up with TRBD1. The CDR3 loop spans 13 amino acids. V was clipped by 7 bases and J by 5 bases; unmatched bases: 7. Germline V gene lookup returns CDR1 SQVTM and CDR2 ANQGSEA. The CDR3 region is CSATGGEKETQYF. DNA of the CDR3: TGCAGCGCGACAGGGGGCGAGAAGGAGACCCAGTACTTC.